The clone carrying this T cell receptor (beta chain) showed up just a few times. This record comes from a study of glioma-infiltrating T cells after dendritic cell vaccination. The repertoire was sequenced with immunoSEQ multiplex PCR; TCRdb's copy has only in-frame clones and lacks some. The data contain tens of thousands of clones, approximately 80% of them singletons. All glioblastoma patients lacked an isocitrate dehydrogenase mutation. Germline values: CDR1 MNHEY, CDR2 SVGAGI. The CDR3 extends over 15 amino acids. The receptor's source is a human donor with glioblastoma. Source: blood, taken before dendritic cell vaccination. This chain uses TRBV6-5 with TRBJ2-4, with D perhaps TRBD2 (5 bases). The J call could be wrong; TRBJ2-7 is a better fit for the DNA end. The CDR3 spells CASSYSAGRRFEQYF. The CDR3 nucleotides are TGTGCCAGCAGTTACTCAGCTGGGAGAAGATTCGAGCAGTACTTC.